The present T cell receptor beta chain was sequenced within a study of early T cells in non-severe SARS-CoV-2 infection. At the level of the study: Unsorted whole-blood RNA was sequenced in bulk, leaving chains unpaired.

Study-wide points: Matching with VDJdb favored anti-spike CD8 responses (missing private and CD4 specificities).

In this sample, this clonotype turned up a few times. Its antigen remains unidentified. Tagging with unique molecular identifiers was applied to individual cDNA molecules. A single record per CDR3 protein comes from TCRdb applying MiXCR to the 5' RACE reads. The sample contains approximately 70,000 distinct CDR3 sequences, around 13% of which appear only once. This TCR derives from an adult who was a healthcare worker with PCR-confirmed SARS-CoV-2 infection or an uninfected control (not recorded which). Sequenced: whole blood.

CDR3 sequence (DNA): TGTGCCAGCAGCTTAGGGACAGGGGGCTACACTGAAGCTTTCTTT. Protein: CASSLGTGGYTEAFF. The genes are TRBV7-8 and TRBJ1-1; TRBD1 aligns across 11 bases. Germline V gives CDR1 SGHVS, CDR2 FQNEAQ. This CDR3 region has 15 residues. The V gene end was trimmed by 1 base and the J gene end by 3 bases; junction bases not matched to a gene: 1.